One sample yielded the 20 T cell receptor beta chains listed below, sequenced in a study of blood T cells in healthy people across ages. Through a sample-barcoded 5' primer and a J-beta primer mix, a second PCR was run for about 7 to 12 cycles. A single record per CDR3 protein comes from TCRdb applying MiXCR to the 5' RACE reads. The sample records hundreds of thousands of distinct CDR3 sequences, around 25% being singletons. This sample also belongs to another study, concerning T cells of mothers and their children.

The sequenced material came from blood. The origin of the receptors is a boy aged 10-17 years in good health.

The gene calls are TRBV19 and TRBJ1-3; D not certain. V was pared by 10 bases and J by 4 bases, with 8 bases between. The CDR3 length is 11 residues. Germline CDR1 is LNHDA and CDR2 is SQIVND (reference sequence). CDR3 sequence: CATFLGNTIYF. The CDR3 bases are TGTGCCACCTTTTTGGGAAACACCATATATTTT.

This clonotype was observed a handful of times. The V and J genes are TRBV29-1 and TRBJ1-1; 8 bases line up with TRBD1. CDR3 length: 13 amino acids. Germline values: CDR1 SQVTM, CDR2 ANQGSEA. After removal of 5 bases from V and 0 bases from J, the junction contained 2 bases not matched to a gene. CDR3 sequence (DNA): TGCAGCGTTCAACAGGGGGTGAACACTGAAGCTTTCTTT. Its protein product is CSVQQGVNTEAFF.

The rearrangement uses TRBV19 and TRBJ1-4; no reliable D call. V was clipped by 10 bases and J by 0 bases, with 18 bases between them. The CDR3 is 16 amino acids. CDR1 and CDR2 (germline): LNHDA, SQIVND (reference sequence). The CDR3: CATNPDGSATNEKLFF. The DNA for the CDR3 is TGTGCCACCAACCCCGACGGATCTGCAACTAATGAAAAACTGTTTTTT.

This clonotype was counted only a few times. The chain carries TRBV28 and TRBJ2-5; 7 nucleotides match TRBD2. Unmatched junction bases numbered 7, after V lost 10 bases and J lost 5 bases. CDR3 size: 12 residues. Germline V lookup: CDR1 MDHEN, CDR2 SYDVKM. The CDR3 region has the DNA TGTGCCACCCGGGAGGCGAGGGAGACCCAGTACTTC. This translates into CATREARETQYF.

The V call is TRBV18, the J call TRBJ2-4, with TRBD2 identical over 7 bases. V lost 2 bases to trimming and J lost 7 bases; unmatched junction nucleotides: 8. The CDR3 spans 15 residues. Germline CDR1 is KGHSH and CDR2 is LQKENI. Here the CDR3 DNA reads TGTGCCAGCTCACCATCGGGGGGATCAAGTAACATTCAGTACTTC. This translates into CASSPSGGSSNIQYF.

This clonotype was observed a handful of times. The CDR3 is CASSTETQYF. CDR3 nucleotides: TGCGCCAGCAGTACTGAGACCCAGTACTTC. The rearrangement links TRBV10-2 to TRBJ2-5; D ambiguous. V lost 5 bases to trimming and J lost 5 bases, with 3 bases between them. Per the germline V gene, CDR1 is WSHSY and CDR2 is SAAADI. This CDR3 contains 10 residues.

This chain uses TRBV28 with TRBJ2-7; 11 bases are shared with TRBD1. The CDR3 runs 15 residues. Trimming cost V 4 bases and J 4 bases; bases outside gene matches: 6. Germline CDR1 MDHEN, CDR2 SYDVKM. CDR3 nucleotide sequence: TGTGCCAGCAGTTCCATCGGGACAGGGGGATACGAGCAGTACTTC. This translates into CASSSIGTGGYEQYF.

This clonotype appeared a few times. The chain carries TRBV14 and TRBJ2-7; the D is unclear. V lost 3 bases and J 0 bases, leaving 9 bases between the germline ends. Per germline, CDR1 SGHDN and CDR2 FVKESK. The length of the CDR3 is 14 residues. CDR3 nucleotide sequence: TGTGCCAGCAGCCAGACCGTCAGCTCCTACGAGCAGTACTTC. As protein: CASSQTVSSYEQYF.

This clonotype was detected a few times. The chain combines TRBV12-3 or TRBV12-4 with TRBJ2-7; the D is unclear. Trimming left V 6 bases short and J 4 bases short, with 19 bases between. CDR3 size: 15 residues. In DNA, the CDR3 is TGTGCCAGCAGAATGACCGGGCCGGAATGGTACGAGCAGTACTTC. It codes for CASRMTGPEWYEQYF.

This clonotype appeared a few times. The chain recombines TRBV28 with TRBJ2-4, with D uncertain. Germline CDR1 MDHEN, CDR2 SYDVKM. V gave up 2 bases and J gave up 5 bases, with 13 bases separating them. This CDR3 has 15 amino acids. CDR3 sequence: CASSLILGSQNIQYF. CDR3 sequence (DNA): TGTGCCAGCAGTTTAATATTAGGAAGTCAAAACATTCAGTACTTC.

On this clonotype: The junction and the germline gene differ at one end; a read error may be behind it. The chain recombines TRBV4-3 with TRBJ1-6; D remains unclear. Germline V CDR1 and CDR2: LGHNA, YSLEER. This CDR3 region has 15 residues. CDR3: CASSQEEGYNSPFHF. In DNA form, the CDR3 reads TGCGCCAGCAGCCAAGAGGAAGGCTATAATTCACCCTTCCACTTT.

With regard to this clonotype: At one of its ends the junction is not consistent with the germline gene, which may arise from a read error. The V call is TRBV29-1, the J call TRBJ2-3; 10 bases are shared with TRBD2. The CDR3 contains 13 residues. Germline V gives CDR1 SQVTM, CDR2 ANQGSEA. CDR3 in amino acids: CSFEREGSDTQYF. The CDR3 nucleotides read TGCAGCTTTGAGCGGGAGGGGTCAGATACGCAGTATTTT.

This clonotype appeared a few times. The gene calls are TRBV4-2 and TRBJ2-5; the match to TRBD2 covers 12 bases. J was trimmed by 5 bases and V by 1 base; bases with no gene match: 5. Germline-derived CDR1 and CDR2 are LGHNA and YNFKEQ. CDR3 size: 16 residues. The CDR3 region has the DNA TGTGCCAGCAGCCAAGCCCTAGCGGGGGGGGCCGAGACCCAGTACTTC. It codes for CASSQALAGGAETQYF.

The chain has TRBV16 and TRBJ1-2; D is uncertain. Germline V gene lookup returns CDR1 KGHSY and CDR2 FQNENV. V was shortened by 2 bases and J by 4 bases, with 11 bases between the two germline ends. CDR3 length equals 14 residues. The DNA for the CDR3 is TGTGCCAGCAGCCAAGGACTGGGAGTCTATGGCTACACCTTC. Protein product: CASSQGLGVYGYTF.

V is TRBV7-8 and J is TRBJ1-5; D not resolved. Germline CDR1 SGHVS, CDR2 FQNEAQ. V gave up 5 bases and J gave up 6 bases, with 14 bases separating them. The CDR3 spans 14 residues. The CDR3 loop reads CASSPDSRSQPQHF. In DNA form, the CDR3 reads TGTGCCAGCAGCCCAGACTCACGCAGTCAGCCCCAGCATTTT.

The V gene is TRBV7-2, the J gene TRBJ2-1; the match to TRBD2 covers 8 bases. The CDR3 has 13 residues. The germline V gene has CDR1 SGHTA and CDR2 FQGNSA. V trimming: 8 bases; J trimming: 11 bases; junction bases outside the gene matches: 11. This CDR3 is CASQGNLAGKQFF. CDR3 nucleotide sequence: TGTGCCAGCCAAGGCAACTTAGCGGGGAAGCAGTTCTTC. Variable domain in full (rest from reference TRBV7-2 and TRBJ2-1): GAGVSQSPSNKVTEKGKDVELRCDPISGHTALYWYRQSLGQGLEFLIYFQGNSAPDKSGLPSDRFSAERTGGSVSTLTIQRTQQEDSAVYLCASQGNLAGKQFFGPGTRLTVL.

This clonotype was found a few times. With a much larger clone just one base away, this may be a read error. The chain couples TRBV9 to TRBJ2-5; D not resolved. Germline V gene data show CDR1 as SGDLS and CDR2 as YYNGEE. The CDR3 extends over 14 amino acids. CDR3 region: CASSAAPGQEAQYF. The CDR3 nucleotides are TGTGCCAGCAGCGCCGCTCCCGGCCAAGAGGCCCAGTACTTC. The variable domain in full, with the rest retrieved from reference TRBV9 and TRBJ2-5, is DSGVTQTPKHLITATGQRVTLRCSPRSGDLSVYWYQQSLDQGLQFLIQYYNGEERAKGNILERFSAQQFPDLHSELNLSSLELGDSALYFCASSAAPGQEAQYFGPGTRLLVL.

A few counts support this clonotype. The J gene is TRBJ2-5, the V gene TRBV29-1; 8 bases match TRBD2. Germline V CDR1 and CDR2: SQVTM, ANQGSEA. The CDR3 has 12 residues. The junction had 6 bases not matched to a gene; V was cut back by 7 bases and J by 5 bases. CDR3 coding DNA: TGCAGCGCTACAGCGGGAGAGGAGACCCAGTACTTC. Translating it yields CSATAGEETQYF.

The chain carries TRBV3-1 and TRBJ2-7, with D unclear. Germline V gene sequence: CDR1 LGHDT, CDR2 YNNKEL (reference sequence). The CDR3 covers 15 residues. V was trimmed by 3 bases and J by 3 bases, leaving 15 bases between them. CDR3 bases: TGTGCCAGCAGCCAGACCCACTTAGAACTCTACGAGCAGTACTTC. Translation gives CASSQTHLELYEQYF.

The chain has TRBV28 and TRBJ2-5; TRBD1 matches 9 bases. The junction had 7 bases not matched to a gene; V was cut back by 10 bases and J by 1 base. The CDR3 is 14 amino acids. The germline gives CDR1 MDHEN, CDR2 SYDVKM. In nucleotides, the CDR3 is TGTGCCATAGGACAGGGGACTGTCCAAGAGACCCAGTACTTC. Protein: CAIGQGTVQETQYF. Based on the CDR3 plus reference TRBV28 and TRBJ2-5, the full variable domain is DVKVTQSSRYLVKRTGEKVFLECVQDMDHENMFWYRQDPGLGLRLIYFSYDVKMKEKGDIPEGYSVSREKKERFSLILESASTNQTSMYLCAIGQGTVQETQYFGPGTRLLVL.